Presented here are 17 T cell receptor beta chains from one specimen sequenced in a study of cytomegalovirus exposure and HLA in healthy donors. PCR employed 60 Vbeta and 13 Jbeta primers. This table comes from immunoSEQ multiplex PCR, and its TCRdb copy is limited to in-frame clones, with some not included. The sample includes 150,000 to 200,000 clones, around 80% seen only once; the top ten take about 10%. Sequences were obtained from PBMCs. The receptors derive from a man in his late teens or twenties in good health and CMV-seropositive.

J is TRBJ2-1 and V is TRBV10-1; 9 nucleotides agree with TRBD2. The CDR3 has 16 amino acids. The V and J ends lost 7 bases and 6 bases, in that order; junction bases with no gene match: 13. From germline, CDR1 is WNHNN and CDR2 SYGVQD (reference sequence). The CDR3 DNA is TGCGCCAGCAAAGACAGGGCTAGCGGGAACTTCAATGAGCAGTTCTTC. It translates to CASKDRASGNFNEQFF.

The CDR3 sequence is CASTRGASGSLEQYF. The CDR3 DNA follows: TGTGCCAGCACCCGGGGGGCTAGCGGGAGCCTCGAGCAGTACTTC. The chain has TRBV5-4 and TRBJ2-7; 10 bases align to TRBD2. V shed 6 bases, J shed 6 bases, and the junction held 12 bases outside the gene matches. Per germline, CDR1 SGHNT and CDR2 YYREEE (reference sequence). CDR3 size: 15 residues.

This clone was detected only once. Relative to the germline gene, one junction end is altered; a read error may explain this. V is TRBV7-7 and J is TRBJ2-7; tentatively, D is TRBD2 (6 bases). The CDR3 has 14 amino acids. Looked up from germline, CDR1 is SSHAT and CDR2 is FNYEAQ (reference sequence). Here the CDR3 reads CASSLDGSSYEQYF. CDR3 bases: TGTGCTAGCAGCTTAGACGGGAGCTCCTACGAGCAGTACTTC.

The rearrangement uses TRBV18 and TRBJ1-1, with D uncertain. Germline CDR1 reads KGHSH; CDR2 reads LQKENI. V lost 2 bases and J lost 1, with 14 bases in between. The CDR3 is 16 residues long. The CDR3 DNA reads TGTGCCAGCTCACCAAGGCTAGGACGGGAGAACACTGAAGCTTTCTTT. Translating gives CASSPRLGRENTEAFF.

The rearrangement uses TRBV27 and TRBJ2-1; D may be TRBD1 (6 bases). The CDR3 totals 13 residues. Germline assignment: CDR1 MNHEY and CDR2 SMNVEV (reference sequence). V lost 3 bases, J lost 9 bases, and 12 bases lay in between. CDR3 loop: CASSFGTLSEQFF. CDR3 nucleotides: TGTGCCAGCAGTTTTGGGACATTGAGTGAGCAGTTCTTC.

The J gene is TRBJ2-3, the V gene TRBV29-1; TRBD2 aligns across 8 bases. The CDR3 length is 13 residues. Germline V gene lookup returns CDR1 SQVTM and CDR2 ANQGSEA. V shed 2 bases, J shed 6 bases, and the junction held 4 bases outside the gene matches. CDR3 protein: CSVELGGGDTQYF. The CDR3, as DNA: TGCAGCGTTGAATTGGGCGGGGGGGATACGCAGTATTTT.

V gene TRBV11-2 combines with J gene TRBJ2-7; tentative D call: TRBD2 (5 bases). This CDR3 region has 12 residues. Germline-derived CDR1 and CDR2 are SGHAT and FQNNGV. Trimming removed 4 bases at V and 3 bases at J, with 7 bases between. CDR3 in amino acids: CASSSGSYEQYF. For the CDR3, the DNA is TGTGCCAGCAGCTCGGGAAGCTACGAGCAGTACTTC.

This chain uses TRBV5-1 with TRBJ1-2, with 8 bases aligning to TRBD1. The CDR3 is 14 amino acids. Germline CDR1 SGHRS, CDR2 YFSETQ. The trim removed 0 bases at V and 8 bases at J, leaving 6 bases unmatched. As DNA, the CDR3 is TGCGCCAGCAGCTTGGCAGGGGGCGCTTGGGGCTACACCTTC. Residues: CASSLAGGAWGYTF.

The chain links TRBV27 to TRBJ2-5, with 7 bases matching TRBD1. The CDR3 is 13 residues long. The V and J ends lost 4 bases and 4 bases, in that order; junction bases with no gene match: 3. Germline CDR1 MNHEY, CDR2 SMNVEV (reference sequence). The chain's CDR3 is CASSSYRGETQYF. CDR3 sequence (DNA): TGTGCCAGCAGTTCCTACAGGGGAGAGACCCAGTACTTC.

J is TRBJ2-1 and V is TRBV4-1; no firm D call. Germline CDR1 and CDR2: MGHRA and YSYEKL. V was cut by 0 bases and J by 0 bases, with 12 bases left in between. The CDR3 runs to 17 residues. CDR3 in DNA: TGCGCCAGCAGCCAAGATCCCCAGGTCAGCTCCTACAATGAGCAGTTCTTC. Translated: CASSQDPQVSSYNEQFF.

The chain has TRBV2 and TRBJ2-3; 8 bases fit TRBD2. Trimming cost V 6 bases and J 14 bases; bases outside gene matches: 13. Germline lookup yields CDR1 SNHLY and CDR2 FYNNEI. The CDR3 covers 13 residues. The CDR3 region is CASRVTSAYFGYF. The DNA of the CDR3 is TGTGCCAGCAGGGTGACTAGCGCATACTTCGGGTATTTT.

CDR3 DNA sequence: TGTGCCAGCAGCCAGGAGACAGGAGCTAATGAAAAACTGTTTTTT. The encoded protein is CASSQETGANEKLFF. The gene calls are TRBV5-4 and TRBJ1-4; perhaps TRBD1 as D (6 bases). Germline CDR1 and CDR2: SGHNT and YYREEE (reference sequence). This CDR3 is built from 15 residues. V lost 4 bases, J lost 3 bases, and 13 bases lay in between.

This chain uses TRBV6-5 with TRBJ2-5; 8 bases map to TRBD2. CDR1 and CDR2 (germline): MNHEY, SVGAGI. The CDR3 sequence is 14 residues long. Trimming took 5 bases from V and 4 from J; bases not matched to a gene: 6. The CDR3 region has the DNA TGTGCCAGCAGTGACACTAGCGGTGTAGAGACCCAGTACTTC. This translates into CASSDTSGVETQYF.

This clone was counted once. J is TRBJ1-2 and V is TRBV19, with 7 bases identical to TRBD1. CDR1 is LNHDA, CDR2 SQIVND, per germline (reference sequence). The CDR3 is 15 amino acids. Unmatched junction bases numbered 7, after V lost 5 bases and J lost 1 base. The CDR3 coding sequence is TGTGCCAGTAGTGCCCAGGGGGGAGGTAACTATGGCTACACCTTC. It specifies CASSAQGGGNYGYTF. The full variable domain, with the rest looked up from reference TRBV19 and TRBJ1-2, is DGGITQSPKYLFRKEGQNVTLSCEQNLNHDAMYWYRQDPGQGLRLIYYSQIVNDFQKGDIAEGYSVSREKKESFPLTVTSAQKNPTAFYLCASSAQGGGNYGYTFGSGTRLTVV.

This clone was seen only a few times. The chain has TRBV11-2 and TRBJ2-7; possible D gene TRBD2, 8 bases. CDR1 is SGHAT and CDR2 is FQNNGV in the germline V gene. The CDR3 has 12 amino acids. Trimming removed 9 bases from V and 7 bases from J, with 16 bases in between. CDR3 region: CASSREGAEQYF. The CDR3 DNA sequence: TGTGCCAGTAGCCGGGAGGGGGCTGAGCAGTACTTC.

The CDR3 reads CASWRGTVPGQSPIYEQYF. Written as DNA, the CDR3 is TGTGCCAGCTGGAGGGGAACTGTCCCGGGACAGAGTCCGATCTACGAGCAGTACTTC. This chain links TRBV11-2 with TRBJ2-7, with D tentatively TRBD1 (7 bases). The V gene lost 8 bases and the J gene lost 3 bases, with 32 bases spanning the gap. This CDR3 has 19 residues. Germline CDR1 and CDR2: SGHAT and FQNNGV.

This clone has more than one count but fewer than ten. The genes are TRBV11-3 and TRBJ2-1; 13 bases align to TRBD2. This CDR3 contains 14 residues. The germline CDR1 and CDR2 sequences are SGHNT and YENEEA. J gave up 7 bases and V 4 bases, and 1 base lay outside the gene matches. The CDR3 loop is CASSWTSGSNEQFF. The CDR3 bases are TGTGCCAGCAGCTGGACTAGCGGGAGTAATGAGCAGTTCTTC.